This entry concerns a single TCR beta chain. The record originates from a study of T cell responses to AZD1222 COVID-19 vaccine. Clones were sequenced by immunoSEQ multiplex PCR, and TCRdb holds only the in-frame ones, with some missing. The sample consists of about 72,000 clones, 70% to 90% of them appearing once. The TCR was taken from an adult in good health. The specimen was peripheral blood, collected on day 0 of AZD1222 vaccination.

The CDR3 region has the DNA TGTGCCAGCAGCCCGGACAGCCGTTATGGCTACACCTTC. Amino acids: CASSPDSRYGYTF. The rearrangement joins TRBV11-1 to TRBJ1-2; D is possibly TRBD1 (6 bases). The CDR3 has 13 amino acids. Trimming removed 5 bases at V and 5 bases at J, with 12 bases between. From germline, CDR1 is SGHAT and CDR2 FQDESV (reference sequence).